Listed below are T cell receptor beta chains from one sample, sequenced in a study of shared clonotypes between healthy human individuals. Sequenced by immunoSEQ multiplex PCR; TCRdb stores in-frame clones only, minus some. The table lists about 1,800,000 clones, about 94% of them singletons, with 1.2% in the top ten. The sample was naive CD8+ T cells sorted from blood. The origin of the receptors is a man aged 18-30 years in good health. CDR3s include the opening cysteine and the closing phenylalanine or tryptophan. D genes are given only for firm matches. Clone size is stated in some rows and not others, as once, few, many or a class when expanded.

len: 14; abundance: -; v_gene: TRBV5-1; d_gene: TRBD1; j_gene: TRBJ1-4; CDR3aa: CASSNTQGSEKLFF; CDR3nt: TGCGCCAGCAGCAACACACAGGGGTCTGAAAAACTGTTTTTT
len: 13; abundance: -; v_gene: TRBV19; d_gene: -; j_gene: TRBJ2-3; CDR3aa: CASSRQSTDTQYF; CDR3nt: TGTGCCAGTAGTAGACAGAGCACAGATACGCAGTATTTT
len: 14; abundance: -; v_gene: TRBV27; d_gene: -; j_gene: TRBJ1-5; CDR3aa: CASSLIGSNQPQHF; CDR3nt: TGTGCCAGCAGTTTAATTGGTAGCAATCAGCCCCAGCATTTT
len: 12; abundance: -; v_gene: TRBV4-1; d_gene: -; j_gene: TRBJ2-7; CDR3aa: CASRSGTYEQYF; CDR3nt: TGCGCCAGCAGGTCCGGGACCTACGAGCAGTACTTC
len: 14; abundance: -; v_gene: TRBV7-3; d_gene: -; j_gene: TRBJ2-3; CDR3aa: CASSLMGGTDTQYF; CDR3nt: TGTGCCAGCAGCTTAATGGGGGGCACAGATACGCAGTATTTT
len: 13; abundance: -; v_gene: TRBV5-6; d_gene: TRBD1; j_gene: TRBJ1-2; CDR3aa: CASSSGQGGGYTF; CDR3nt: TGTGCCAGCAGCTCAGGACAGGGAGGAGGCTACACCTTC
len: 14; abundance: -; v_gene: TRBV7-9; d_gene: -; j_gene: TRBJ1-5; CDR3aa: CASSLEQGTQPQHF; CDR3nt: TGTGCCAGCAGCTTAGAACAGGGAACTCAGCCCCAGCATTTT
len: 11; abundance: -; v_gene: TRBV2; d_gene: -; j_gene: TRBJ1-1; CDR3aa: CASITDTEAFF; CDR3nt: TGTGCCAGCATTACTGACACTGAAGCTTTCTTT
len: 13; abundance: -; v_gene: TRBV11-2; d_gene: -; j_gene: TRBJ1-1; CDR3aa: CASSLDGVVEAFF; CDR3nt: TGTGCCAGCAGCTTAGATGGGGTTGTAGAAGCTTTCTTT
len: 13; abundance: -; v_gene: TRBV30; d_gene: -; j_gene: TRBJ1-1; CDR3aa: CAWTITGNTEAFF; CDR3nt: TGTGCCTGGACTATAACGGGGAACACTGAAGCTTTCTTT
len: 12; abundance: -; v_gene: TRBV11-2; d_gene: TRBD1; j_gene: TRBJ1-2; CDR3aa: CASSEGQVGYTF; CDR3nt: TGTGCCAGCAGCGAGGGACAGGTTGGCTACACCTTC
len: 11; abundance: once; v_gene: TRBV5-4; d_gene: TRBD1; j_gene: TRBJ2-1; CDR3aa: CASSTGGRRFF; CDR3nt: TGTGCCAGCAGCACAGGGGGCAGGCGGTTCTTC
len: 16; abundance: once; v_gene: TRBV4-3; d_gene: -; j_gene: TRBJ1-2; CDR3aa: CASSQGEGGRNYGYTF; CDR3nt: TGCGCCAGCAGCCAAGGGGAGGGAGGACGGAACTATGGCTACACCTTC
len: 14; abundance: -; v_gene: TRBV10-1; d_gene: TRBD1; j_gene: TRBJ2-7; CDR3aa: CASSDRTGSYGQYF; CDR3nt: TGCGCCAGCAGTGACCGGACAGGGTCCTACGGGCAGTACTTC
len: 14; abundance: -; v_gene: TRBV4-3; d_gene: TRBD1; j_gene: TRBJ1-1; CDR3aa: CASSRDRVFGEAFF; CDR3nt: TGCGCCAGCAGCCGGGACAGGGTCTTTGGTGAAGCTTTCTTT
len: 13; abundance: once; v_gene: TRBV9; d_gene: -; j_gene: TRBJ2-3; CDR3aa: CASSSVGADTQYF; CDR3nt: TGTGCCAGCAGCTCCGTGGGGGCAGATACGCAGTATTTT
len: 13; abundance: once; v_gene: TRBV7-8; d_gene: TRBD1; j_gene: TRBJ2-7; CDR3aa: CASSWDRAYEQYF; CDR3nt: TGTGCCAGCAGCTGGGACAGGGCATACGAGCAGTACTTC
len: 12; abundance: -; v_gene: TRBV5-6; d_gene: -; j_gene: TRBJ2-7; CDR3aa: CASSPGPLEQYF; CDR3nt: TGTGCCAGCAGCCCGGGGCCCCTCGAGCAGTACTTC